These 3 T cell receptor beta chains were sequenced from one sample in a study of cytomegalovirus exposure and HLA in healthy donors. PCR employed 60 Vbeta and 13 Jbeta primers. The method was immunoSEQ multiplex PCR; TCRdb's version includes in-frame clones alone and lacks a portion of them. There are 150,000 to 200,000 clones in the sample; around 75% occur only once, and just under 3% lies in the top ten. The sample consisted of PBMCs. The receptor source for this set is a male donor in good health and CMV-seronegative.

The V gene is TRBV29-1, the J gene TRBJ2-1; TRBD2 is a possible D gene (5 bases). The CDR3 spans 15 residues. Trimming pared 0 bases from V and 1 base from J, leaving 10 bases between. Per the germline V gene, CDR1 is SQVTM and CDR2 is ANQGSEA. The CDR3 reads CSVEDPSLSYNEQFF. The CDR3 coding sequence is TGCAGCGTTGAAGATCCTAGCTTGTCCTACAATGAGCAGTTCTTC.

The rearrangement joins TRBV6-5 to TRBJ1-5; D may be TRBD1 (6 bases). The CDR3 extends over 15 amino acids. CDR1 and CDR2 from the germline V gene are MNHEY and SVGAGI. Trimming removed 6 bases from V and 2 bases from J, with 14 bases in between. The CDR3 region has the DNA TGTGCCAGCAGGCGAACAGGGTTCGGCAATCAGCCCCAGCATTTT. Translation gives CASRRTGFGNQPQHF.

The rearrangement uses TRBV28 and TRBJ2-1; D remains unclear. V gave up 7 bases and J gave up 0 bases, with 4 bases separating them. The CDR3 runs to 12 residues. The germline gives CDR1 MDHEN, CDR2 SYDVKM. CDR3 protein: CASTHSYNEQFF. CDR3 nucleotide sequence: TGTGCCAGCACCCACTCCTACAATGAGCAGTTCTTC.